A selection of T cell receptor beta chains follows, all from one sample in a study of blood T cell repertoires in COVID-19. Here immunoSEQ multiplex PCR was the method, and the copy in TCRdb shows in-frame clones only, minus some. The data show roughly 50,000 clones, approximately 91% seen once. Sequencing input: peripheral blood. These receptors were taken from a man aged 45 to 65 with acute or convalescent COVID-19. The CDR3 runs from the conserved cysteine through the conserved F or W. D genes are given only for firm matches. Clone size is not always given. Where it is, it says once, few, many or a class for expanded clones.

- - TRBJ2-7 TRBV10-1 CASSVGTGTYEQYF TGCGCCAGCAGTGTGGGAACAGGGACCTACGAGCAGTACTTC
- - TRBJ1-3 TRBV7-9 CASSFGVSTVISGNTIYF TGTGCCAGCAGCTTTGGGGTCTCGACAGTGATCTCTGGAAACACCATATATTTT
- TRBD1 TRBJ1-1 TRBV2 CASSMVGTGNTEAFF TGTGCCAGCAGTATGGTCGGGACAGGGAACACTGAAGCTTTCTTT
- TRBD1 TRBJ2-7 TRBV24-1 CATKAGGSSYEQYF TGTGCCACGAAGGCAGGGGGAAGCTCCTACGAGCAGTACTTC
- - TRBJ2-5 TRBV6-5 CASSAGVETQYF TGTGCCAGCAGCGCAGGGGTCGAGACCCAGTACTTC
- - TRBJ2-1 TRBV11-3 CASRPGGASSYNEQFF TGTGCCAGCAGGCCAGGAGGGGCGAGCTCCTACAATGAGCAGTTCTTC
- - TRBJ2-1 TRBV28 CASTRQGGSNEQFF TGTGCCAGCACTCGACAGGGAGGCAGCAATGAGCAGTTCTTC
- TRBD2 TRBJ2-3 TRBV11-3 CASSSREFSADTQYF TGTGCCAGCAGCTCGCGGGAGTTCTCGGCAGATACGCAGTATTTT
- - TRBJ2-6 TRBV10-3 CAIPGNPSSGANVLTF TGTGCCATCCCAGGCAACCCGAGCTCTGGGGCCAACGTCCTGACTTTC
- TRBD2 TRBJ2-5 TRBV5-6 CASSLTSGRAWETQYF TGTGCCAGCAGCTTGACTAGCGGGAGGGCCTGGGAGACCCAGTACTTC
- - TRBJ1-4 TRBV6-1 CASSEGLSTNEKLFF TGTGCCAGCAGTGAGGGACTTTCAACTAATGAAAAACTGTTTTTT
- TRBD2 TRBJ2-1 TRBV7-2 CASSPLGLLAGRNEQFF TGTGCCAGCAGCCCCCTCGGTTTGCTAGCGGGAAGGAATGAGCAGTTCTTC
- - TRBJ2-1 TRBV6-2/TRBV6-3 CASSYSRREQFF TGTGCCAGCAGTTACTCCCGGCGGGAGCAGTTCTTC
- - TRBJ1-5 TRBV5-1 CASSLAGYSNQPQHF TGCGCCAGCAGCTTGGCAGGATATAGCAATCAGCCCCAGCATTTT
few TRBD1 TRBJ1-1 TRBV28 CASSLGGQGAAFF TGTGCCAGCAGTTTAGGTGGACAGGGCGCAGCTTTCTTT
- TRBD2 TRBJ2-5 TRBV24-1 CATSDLQTSGETQYF TGTGCCACCAGTGATTTGCAGACTAGCGGAGAGACCCAGTACTTC
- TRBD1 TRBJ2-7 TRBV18 CASSLGGTGLYEQYF TGTGCCAGCTCACTTGGGGGGACAGGGCTCTACGAGCAGTACTTC
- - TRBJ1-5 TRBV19 CASTAPTGPHQPQHF TGTGCCAGTACCGCCCCGACAGGCCCTCATCAGCCCCAGCATTTT
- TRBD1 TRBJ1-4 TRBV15 CATSRDGAQGALEKLFF TGTGCCACCAGCAGAGATGGGGCCCAGGGGGCACTTGAAAAACTGTTTTTT
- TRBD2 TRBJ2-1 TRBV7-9 CASSLSGARSGEQFF TGTGCCAGCAGCTTAAGCGGGGCCCGTTCTGGTGAGCAGTTCTTC
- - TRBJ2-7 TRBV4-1 CASSQDGEGYF TGCGCCAGCAGCCAAGACGGAGAGGGGTACTTC
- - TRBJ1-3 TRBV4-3 CASSQGPGLGNTIYF TGCGCCAGCAGCCAAGGTCCGGGACTTGGAAACACCATATATTTT
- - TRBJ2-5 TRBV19 CASSIRGTANAETQYF TGTGCCAGTAGTATTAGGGGGACCGCTAACGCAGAGACCCAGTACTTC
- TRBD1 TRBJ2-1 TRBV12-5 CASGLVGGADNEQFF TGTGCTAGTGGTTTGGTAGGGGGCGCAGACAATGAGCAGTTCTTC
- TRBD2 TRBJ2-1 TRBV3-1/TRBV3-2 CASSQLAGGGRNEQFF TGTGCCAGCAGCCAACTAGCGGGAGGGGGGAGGAATGAGCAGTTCTTC
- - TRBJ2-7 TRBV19 CASSPSAGPYEQYF TGTGCCAGTAGCCCCTCTGCGGGGCCCTACGAGCAGTACTTC
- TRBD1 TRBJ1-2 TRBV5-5 CASSLEGQLNYGYTF TGTGCCAGCAGCTTGGAGGGACAGCTTAACTATGGCTACACCTTC
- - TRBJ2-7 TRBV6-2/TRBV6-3 CASSYNPWTATYEQYF TGTGCCAGCAGTTACAACCCATGGACAGCTACCTACGAGCAGTACTTC
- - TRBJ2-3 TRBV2 CASSAREGVLYTDTQYF TGTGCCAGCAGTGCGAGAGAGGGGGTTCTCTACACAGATACGCAGTATTTT
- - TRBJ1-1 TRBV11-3 CASSLEATEAFF TGTGCCAGCAGCTTAGAAGCGACTGAAGCTTTCTTT
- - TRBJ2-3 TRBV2 CAVLARGTDTQYF TGTGCCGTCCTAGCAAGAGGCACAGATACGCAGTATTTT
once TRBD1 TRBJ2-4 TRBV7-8 CASSLSRTGGVIQYF TGTGCCAGCAGCTTATCCCGGACAGGGGGTGTCATTCAGTACTTC
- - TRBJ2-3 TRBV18 CASSPWATTDTQYF TGTGCCAGCTCCCCTTGGGCGACCACAGATACGCAGTATTTT